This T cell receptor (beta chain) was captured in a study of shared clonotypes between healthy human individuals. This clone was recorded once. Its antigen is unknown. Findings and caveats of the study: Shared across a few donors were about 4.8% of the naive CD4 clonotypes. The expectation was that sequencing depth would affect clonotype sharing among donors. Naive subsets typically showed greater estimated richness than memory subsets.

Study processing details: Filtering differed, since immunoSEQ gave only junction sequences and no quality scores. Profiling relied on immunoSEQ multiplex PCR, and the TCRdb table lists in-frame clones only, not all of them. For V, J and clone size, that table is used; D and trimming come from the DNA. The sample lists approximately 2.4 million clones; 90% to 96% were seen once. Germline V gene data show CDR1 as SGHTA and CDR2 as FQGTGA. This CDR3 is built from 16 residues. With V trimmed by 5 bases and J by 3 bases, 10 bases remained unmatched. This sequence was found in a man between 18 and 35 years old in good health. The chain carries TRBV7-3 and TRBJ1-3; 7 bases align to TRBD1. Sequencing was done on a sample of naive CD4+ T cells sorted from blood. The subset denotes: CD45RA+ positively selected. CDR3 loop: CASSATGMAHGNTIYF. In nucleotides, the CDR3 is TGTGCCAGCAGCGCGACAGGGATGGCTCATGGAAACACCATATATTTT.